A single sample gave rise to the 5 T cell receptor beta chains below, sequenced in a study of blood T cell repertoires in COVID-19. Clones were read by immunoSEQ multiplex PCR, and TCRdb kept only the in-frame ones, dropping some. The table lists under 250,000 clones, just over 90% of them singletons. Material for sequencing was peripheral blood. The receptors were gathered from a man younger than 45 with acute or convalescent COVID-19.

V is TRBV11-2 and J is TRBJ2-6; a weak D match, TRBD2 (6 bases). CDR1 and CDR2 from the germline V gene are SGHAT and FQNNGV. V was clipped by 0 bases and J by 2 bases, with 8 bases between them. This CDR3 is built from 16 residues. The CDR3 region is CASSLDRRAGANVLTF. The CDR3 DNA reads as TGTGCCAGCAGCTTAGATAGGAGGGCTGGGGCCAACGTCCTGACTTTC.

V usage is TRBV5-6 and J usage is TRBJ1-5; D is undetermined. V gave up 4 bases and J gave up 4 bases, with 12 bases separating them. This CDR3 comprises 14 residues. Germline V CDR1 and CDR2: SGHDT, YYEEEE. DNA of the CDR3: TGTGCCAGCAGCCCAGGACTCATGAATCAGCCCCAGCATTTT. Amino acids: CASSPGLMNQPQHF. The full variable domain, completed using reference TRBV5-6 and TRBJ1-5, is DAGVTQSPTHLIKTRGQQVTLRCSPKSGHDTVSWYQQALGQGPQFIFQYYEEEERQRGNFPDRFSGHQFPNYSSELNVNALLLGDSALYLCASSPGLMNQPQHFGDGTRLSIL.

The rearrangement uses TRBV5-1 and TRBJ2-3; 9 nucleotides align to TRBD2. V shed 4 bases, J shed 1 base, and the junction held 7 bases outside the gene matches. Germline CDR1 is SGHRS and CDR2 is YFSETQ. CDR3 length: 16 amino acids. The CDR3: CASSHPGGGGTDTQYF. The CDR3 bases are TGCGCCAGCAGCCACCCCGGCGGGGGGGGCACAGATACGCAGTATTTT. The variable domain in full, with the rest retrieved from reference TRBV5-1 and TRBJ2-3, is KAGVTQTPRYLIKTRGQQVTLSCSPISGHRSVSWYQQTPGQGLQFLFEYFSETQRNKGNFPGRFSGRQFSNSRSEMNVSTLELGDSALYLCASSHPGGGGTDTQYFGPGTRLTVL.

The V call is TRBV18, the J call TRBJ2-5, with 9 nucleotides matching TRBD1. J lost 1 base, V lost 3 bases, and 3 bases had no gene match. This CDR3 is 15 amino acids long. Germline values: CDR1 KGHSH, CDR2 LQKENI. This CDR3 is CASSPDRGGQETQYF. The CDR3 DNA reads as TGTGCCAGCTCACCGGACAGGGGCGGCCAAGAGACCCAGTACTTC. The full variable domain, completed using reference TRBV18 and TRBJ2-5, is NAGVMQNPRHLVRRRGQEARLRCSPMKGHSHVYWYRQLPEEGLKFMVYLQKENIIDESGMPKERFSAEFPKEGPSILRIQQVVRGDSAAYFCASSPDRGGQETQYFGPGTRLLVL.

The chain carries TRBV3-1 (or the pseudogene TRBV3-2) and TRBJ2-2, with TRBD2 identical over 10 bases. This CDR3 contains 17 residues. V shed 0 bases, J shed 5 bases, and the junction held 6 bases outside the gene matches. Germline V CDR1 and CDR2: LGHDT, YNNKEL (reference sequence). The CDR3 DNA follows: TGTGCCAGCAGCCAAGAAGCCCTAGCGGGGGTTACCGGGGAGCTGTTTTTT. Protein: CASSQEALAGVTGELFF.